This entry is about one T cell receptor (beta chain). CDR3 length: 15 amino acids. V lost 8 bases to trimming and J lost 7 bases; unmatched junction nucleotides: 12. Germline V gene lookup returns CDR1 SGHTA and CDR2 FQGNSA. The data derive from a study of T cell changes during pregnancy in multiple sclerosis. Using immunoSEQ multiplex PCR, the repertoire was profiled, and TCRdb retains in-frame clones only, with some absent. Of some 29,000 clones listed, over 80% were seen once; the top ten hold approximately 7.9%. The material sequenced was CD8+ T cells from peripheral blood mononuclear cells, taken before pregnancy. The V and J genes are TRBV7-2 and TRBJ2-1; TRBD1 agrees at 9 bases. The sequence derives from a female donor with multiple sclerosis, enrolled in a pregnancy study. CDR3 sequence: CASRPDRGVLNEQFF. CDR3 nucleotides: TGTGCCAGCCGCCCGGACAGGGGTGTTTTGAATGAGCAGTTCTTC.